This is a list of T cell receptor beta chains from one sample in a study of T-cell memory formation after mild COVID-19. TCRdb re-called the 5' RACE reads with MiXCR, one entry per CDR3 protein. Here the sample spans 80,000 to 90,000 distinct CDR3 sequences, about 23% being singletons. The sample was PBMCs or a T cell subset sorted from them (not recorded which). The receptors come from a young man who had mild COVID-19 (a few samples of this study predate the infection). Cell type and time point are not known. Both conserved end residues are part of each CDR3. D genes are given only for firm matches. Expanded clones are given a class, and other clones once, few, many or no size at all.

v_call	clone_size	d_call	j_call	cdr3_nt	cdr3_aa
TRBV29-1	few	NA	TRBJ1-2	TGCAGCGTTGAAGATAAGGGTGGCTACACCTTC	CSVEDKGGYTF
TRBV7-3	few	TRBD2	TRBJ2-1	TGTGCCAGCAGCCCACTAGCGGGGGTTGGTAATGAGCAGTTCTTC	CASSPLAGVGNEQFF
TRBV7-6	many	NA	TRBJ2-1	TGTGCCAGCAGCCAAGAAGGGGGGCCCGGCGGTGAGCAGTTCTTC	CASSQEGGPGGEQFF
TRBV20-1	few	TRBD2	TRBJ2-1	TGCAGTGCTAGAGGGGCCCAACTAGCGGGGGCAAACAATGAGCAGTTCTTC	CSARGAQLAGANNEQFF
TRBV12-3/TRBV12-4	NA	NA	TRBJ1-1	TGTGCCAGCAGTTTCAAACCGTCGGGCACTGAAGCTTTCTTT	CASSFKPSGTEAFF
TRBV27	many	NA	TRBJ2-3	TGTGCCAGCAGTTTAGGAGGCACAGATACGCAGTATTTT	CASSLGGTDTQYF
TRBV4-1	NA	NA	TRBJ2-5	TGCGCCAGCAGCCTCCTCCACTGGCGGTCGTGGGAGACCCAGTACTTC	CASSLLHWRSWETQYF
TRBV7-3	few	TRBD2	TRBJ2-4	TGTGCCAGCAGCTTAACGAGCGGGGGGAGGAACATTCAGTACTTC	CASSLTSGGRNIQYF
TRBV18	few	TRBD2	TRBJ2-3	TGTGCCAGCTCACCGGTGGCTAGCGGGGCAACCGGAGATACGCAGTATTTT	CASSPVASGATGDTQYF
TRBV7-9	few	TRBD1	TRBJ2-7	TGTGCCAGCAGCGCGCGACAGGGGGCAAGGGAGCAGTACTTC	CASSARQGAREQYF
TRBV5-1	NA	TRBD1	TRBJ1-5	TGCGCCAGCAGTTGGGCGGCCAGGGACAGGGAAAATCAGCCCCAGCATTTT	CASSWAARDRENQPQHF
TRBV12-3/TRBV12-4	few	TRBD2	TRBJ2-4	TGTGCCAGCAGTTTAGGCCCGGGACTAGGGGAAGACATTCAGTACTTC	CASSLGPGLGEDIQYF
TRBV3-1	NA	TRBD1	TRBJ1-1	TGTGCCAGCAGCCAGTTCAGAATGGCGGCAACAGGGGGGAATTGGAACACTGAAGCTTTCTTT	CASSQFRMAATGGNWNTEAFF